These T cell receptor beta chains were read from a single sample in a study of T cell responses to AZD1222 COVID-19 vaccine. TCRdb's copy holds only in-frame clones and misses some; the assay was immunoSEQ multiplex PCR. The sample has 150,000 to 200,000 clones; about 92% are singletons. The sequencing here drew on peripheral blood, taken 28 days after the second AZD1222 dose. The source of these receptors is an adult who received the AZD1222 COVID-19 vaccine. The CDR3 runs from the conserved cysteine through the conserved F or W. D genes are given only for firm matches. The size entry is marked missing in some rows and otherwise reads once, few, many or a size class.

clone_size | j_call | d_call | v_call | cdr3_nt | cdr3_aa
NA | TRBJ1-2 | TRBD1 | TRBV3-1/TRBV3-2 | TGTGCCAGCAGCCTTTCTGGACAGGGGGCTGGTGGCTACACCTTC | CASSLSGQGAGGYTF
NA | TRBJ2-1 | NA | TRBV10-3 | TGTGCCATCTCCTTCCTGGGACGCTCCATTTCCTACAATGAGCAGTTCTTC | CAISFLGRSISYNEQFF
NA | TRBJ1-2 | NA | TRBV27 | TGTGCCAGCAGCCGATTGGGGCAGGGCGATGGCTACACCTTC | CASSRLGQGDGYTF
NA | TRBJ2-3 | NA | TRBV6-5 | TGTGCCAGCAGTTACGAAGTGGCTAGCTCGGGGGATACGCAGTATTTT | CASSYEVASSGDTQYF
NA | TRBJ1-6 | TRBD1 | TRBV9 | TGTGCCAGCAGCCCAGAAGGGGGCAGCTCCTATAATTCACCCCTCCACTTT | CASSPEGGSSYNSPLHF
NA | TRBJ2-3 | TRBD2 | TRBV6-1 | TGTGCCAGCAGTGACCGAGCGGGGAGCACAGATACGCAGTATTTT | CASSDRAGSTDTQYF
NA | TRBJ1-4 | NA | TRBV5-1 | TGCGCCAGCAGCTTGGCCTTGGCAGAGGAGGAAAAACTGTTTTTT | CASSLALAEEEKLFF
NA | TRBJ1-4 | NA | TRBV7-9 | TGTGCCAGCAGCTTAACAGGAGACGAAAAACTGTTTTTT | CASSLTGDEKLFF
NA | TRBJ2-5 | NA | TRBV16 | TGTGCCAGCAGCCAATTTATCGGGGAGACCCAGTACTTC | CASSQFIGETQYF
NA | TRBJ1-2 | NA | TRBV2 | TGTGCCAGCAGTGCGTCATCTCGGCTCTATGGCTACACCTTC | CASSASSRLYGYTF
once | TRBJ2-7 | NA | TRBV19 | TGTGCCAGCGGTCCGGGCATTCCAACCTACGAGCAGTACTTC | CASGPGIPTYEQYF
NA | TRBJ1-6 | NA | TRBV18 | TGTGCCAGCTCACCACGGGGGGCTTCAGATAATTCACCCCTCCACTTT | CASSPRGASDNSPLHF
once | TRBJ2-2 | NA | TRBV18 | TGTGCCACCCCGCTGGGCCAGAACACCGGGGAGCTGTTTTTT | CATPLGQNTGELFF
once | TRBJ1-5 | NA | TRBV19 | TGTGCCAGTAGGTTCCGGGACTTCAATCAGCCCCAGCATTTT | CASRFRDFNQPQHF
NA | TRBJ1-4 | NA | TRBV4-3 | TGCGCCAGCAGCCAGCAGCTCAGATCCACTAATGAAAAACTGTTTTTT | CASSQQLRSTNEKLFF
NA | TRBJ2-1 | NA | TRBV6-5 | TGTGCCAGCTCTAAGAGGAATGAGCAGTTCTTC | CASSKRNEQFF
NA | TRBJ2-3 | NA | TRBV5-1 | TGCGCCAGCAGGCAGGGGCCCCTCACAGATACGCAGTATTTT | CASRQGPLTDTQYF
once | TRBJ1-2 | NA | TRBV9 | TGTGCCAGCAGCGCTCCCCAAGGGCGGGGCTACACCTTC | CASSAPQGRGYTF
NA | TRBJ1-2 | NA | TRBV10-3 | TGTGCCATCAGAACAGGGTACGGCTATGGCTACACCTTC | CAIRTGYGYGYTF
NA | TRBJ2-1 | NA | TRBV28 | TGTGCCAGCACCGTGGGGAACCCCTACAATGAGCAGTTCTTC | CASTVGNPYNEQFF
NA | TRBJ2-7 | TRBD1 | TRBV28 | TGTGCCAGCAGTTTCAGTAGGACAGGGTTCGAGCAGTACTTC | CASSFSRTGFEQYF
NA | TRBJ1-5 | NA | TRBV27 | TGTGCCAGCAGTTTGGACGGAATCTCTCGTGCGCCCCAGCATTTT | CASSLDGISRAPQHF